The present entry profiles one T cell receptor (beta chain) with its context. The antigen it binds to is not known. Per-nucleotide qualities are absent, and no much larger clonotype sits a single base away. CDR1 and CDR2, looked up from the germline V gene (reference sequence), are SEHNR and FQNEAQ. V and J lose 1 base and 0 bases, and a span of 13 bases separates them. Taken from cysteine to phenylalanine, the CDR3 has 17 residues. Just the 51-base CDR3 DNA is kept, in frame starting at base 1. The data were taken from a study of PD-1 blockade in mismatch repair-deficient tumors (dated by TCRdb to 2016 to 2017). The study in broad terms: Between late 2013 and 2016, the trial enrolled 75 to 95 consecutive patients with approximately 12 types of mismatch repair-deficient cancer, all of whom had received prior treatment and were progressing. Deep sequencing of TCR CDR3 regions was used to track tumor-associated T cell clones in peripheral blood of patients responding to PD-1 blockade.

Libraries came from the immunoSEQ multiplex PCR assay. Held by TCRdb, this immuneACCESS table contains in-frame sequences only and omits some clones. Under half of the omission traces to an unresolved V gene where checked; the cause of the rest is unknown. Counted in this sample were 56,000 or so clones; over 70% of them appeared once. Clones ranked in the top ten supply roughly 8.7% of the sample. Study-wide conclusions, independent of this receptor: Clones residing in the tumor, which were often undetectable in blood before treatment, expanded quickly after pembrolizumab and then contracted, generally before radiologic responses.

Mismatch repair deficiency in every enrolled patient was established by polymerase chain reaction or immunohistochemistry. Three patients who responded to pembrolizumab therapy underwent TCR sequencing. The phase II trial prospectively tested pembrolizumab PD-1 blockade in advanced mismatch repair-deficient cancers regardless of tissue of origin. Serial peripheral blood T cell samples were collected before and at multiple times after starting PD-1 blockade. Blood sampling times were expressed in weeks after the first pembrolizumab dose. The sample in question was peripheral blood, obtained approximately 18 weeks after starting pembrolizumab. Recombination linked TRBV7-9 to TRBJ1-3, with the D segment identity uncertain. The receptor was derived from an adult with mismatch repair-deficient cancer. The nucleotide sequence is TGTGCCAGCAGCTTAGAAAGAATGGGGAACTCTGGAAACACCATATATTTT. The translation is CASSLERMGNSGNTIYF.